This is a list of T cell receptor beta chains from one sample in a study of siplizumab effects on memory and regulatory T cells. The assay was immunoSEQ multiplex PCR, and TCRdb's table has in-frame clones only and misses some. The table has tens of thousands of clones, roughly 93% seen once; the top ten hold over 5%. The sample was CD8+ T cells sorted from blood. The receptors shown here come from a human donor in good health. Each CDR3 is given with its conserved first and last residue. Each record gives: D gene, J gene, clone size, V gene, CDR3 protein, CDR3 DNA. A D gene is named only where the DNA matches it firmly. Clone size is not always given. Where it is, it says once, few, many or a class for expanded clones.

.,TRBJ2-6,large,TRBV5-8,CASSFRGPGANVLTF,TGTGCCAGCAGCTTTCGGGGCCCTGGGGCCAACGTCCTGACTTTC
.,TRBJ2-5,once,TRBV15,CATSPRRGLQETQYF,TGTGCCACCAGCCCCCGCAGGGGTCTCCAAGAGACCCAGTACTTC
TRBD2,TRBJ2-2,.,TRBV19,CASSPSSGGALTGELFF,TGTGCCAGTAGTCCTAGTAGCGGGGGGGCTCTCACCGGGGAGCTGTTTTTT
TRBD1,TRBJ2-7,.,TRBV5-4,CASSRDRYVGEQYF,TGTGCCAGCAGCCGGGACAGGTATGTTGGCGAGCAGTACTTC
TRBD1,TRBJ2-5,.,TRBV7-7,CASSVGTVYQETQYF,TGTGCTAGCAGCGTGGGGACAGTTTACCAAGAGACCCAGTACTTC
.,TRBJ2-7,.,TRBV27,CASSLYAGTRDEQYF,TGTGCCAGCAGTTTATACGCCGGAACGCGAGACGAGCAGTACTTC
.,TRBJ1-4,.,TRBV5-1,CASSEGGGASEKLFF,TGCGCCAGCAGCGAAGGGGGGGGCGCGAGTGAAAAACTGTTTTTT
TRBD1,TRBJ2-7,.,TRBV6-1,CATGTGPLREQYF,TGTGCCACGGGGACAGGGCCCCTAAGGGAGCAGTACTTC
TRBD2,TRBJ2-5,.,TRBV2,CASSEGGSGTQETQYF,TGTGCCAGCAGTGAAGGGGGTAGCGGGACCCAAGAGACCCAGTACTTC
.,TRBJ1-1,.,TRBV30,CAWSAETEAFF,TGTGCCTGGAGCGCCGAGACAGAAGCTTTCTTT
TRBD2,TRBJ2-7,once,TRBV11-3,CASSPWMAGGSGYEQYF,TGTGCCAGCAGCCCCTGGATGGCGGGAGGGAGCGGCTACGAGCAGTACTTC
TRBD1,TRBJ1-2,.,TRBV7-8,CASSGDPGQGSGQDGYTF,TGTGCCAGCAGCGGAGATCCGGGACAGGGGAGCGGGCAAGATGGCTACACCTTC
TRBD2,TRBJ2-3,.,TRBV11-2,CASSQRLAGETYTQYF,TGTGCCAGCAGCCAAAGACTAGCGGGAGAAACATATACGCAGTATTTT
.,TRBJ2-3,.,TRBV4-1,CASSQVVAGTDTQYF,TGCGCCAGCAGCCAAGTCGTAGCGGGCACAGATACGCAGTATTTT
.,TRBJ2-1,once,TRBV10-3,CAISAGGQNYNEQFF,TGTGCCATCAGTGCAGGCGGACAGAACTACAATGAGCAGTTCTTC
TRBD2,TRBJ2-5,.,TRBV7-7,CASSLAGLAGSQETQYF,TGTGCTAGCAGCTTAGCGGGACTAGCGGGGAGCCAAGAGACCCAGTACTTC
.,TRBJ1-3,.,TRBV13,CASSLLEGSGNTIYF,TGTGCCAGCAGCCTCTTGGAGGGATCTGGAAACACCATATATTTT
.,TRBJ1-1,.,TRBV11-2,CASSWIFPQGAFF,TGTGCCAGCAGCTGGATCTTCCCACAAGGGGCTTTCTTT
TRBD1,TRBJ1-4,.,TRBV9,CASSVESDRVDEKLFF,TGTGCCAGCAGCGTAGAGTCGGACAGGGTAGATGAAAAACTGTTTTTT
.,TRBJ2-7,.,TRBV10-3,CAISESLDGTTYEQYF,TGTGCCATCAGTGAGTCGTTGGATGGCACCACCTACGAGCAGTACTTC
.,TRBJ2-1,.,TRBV15,CATSRDLTSRQNNEQFF,TGTGCCACCAGCAGAGATCTAACTAGCCGTCAGAACAATGAGCAGTTCTTC
.,TRBJ2-3,.,TRBV7-3,CASSLIPTSAADTQYF,TGTGCCAGCAGCTTAATTCCGACTAGTGCGGCAGATACGCAGTATTTT
.,TRBJ2-5,.,TRBV6-1,CASSAAYRQVQGETQYF,TGTGCCAGCAGTGCGGCTTATCGACAGGTACAAGGAGAGACCCAGTACTTC
.,TRBJ2-1,.,TRBV27,CASSSHLLEGWNEQFF,TGTGCCAGCAGTTCCCATCTACTAGAGGGGTGGAATGAGCAGTTCTTC
.,TRBJ1-1,.,TRBV5-6,CASSFWGTEAFF,TGTGCCAGCAGCTTTTGGGGGACTGAAGCTTTCTTT
.,TRBJ1-5,.,TRBV6-1,CASSEKGILVGNQPQHF,TGTGCCAGCAGTGAAAAGGGCATACTCGTGGGCAATCAGCCCCAGCATTTT
.,TRBJ2-7,.,TRBV4-1,CASSQVVGGEQYF,TGCGCCAGCAGCCAAGTCGTAGGGGGTGAGCAGTACTTC
.,TRBJ1-2,.,TRBV5-1,CASSLEAGGYGYTF,TGCGCCAGCAGCTTGGAAGCGGGTGGATATGGCTACACCTTC
.,TRBJ2-7,.,TRBV2,CASSPGYEQYF,TGTGCCAGCAGTCCAGGGTACGAGCAGTACTTC
.,TRBJ1-2,.,TRBV4-1,CASSRGGSGYTF,TGCGCCAGCAGCCGGGGAGGGAGTGGCTACACCTTC
.,TRBJ2-7,.,TRBV9,CASSVADGSYEQYF,TGTGCCAGCAGCGTAGCCGACGGTTCCTACGAGCAGTACTTC
.,TRBJ2-3,once,TRBV7-9,CASSPPPSTDTQYF,TGTGCCAGCAGCCCCCCCCCGAGCACAGATACGCAGTATTTT
TRBD2,TRBJ2-7,.,TRBV4-3,CASSHGGGEQYF,TGCGCCAGCAGCCATGGCGGGGGCGAGCAGTACTTC
.,TRBJ1-1,few,TRBV4-1,CASSYTGNTEAFF,TGCGCCAGCAGCTATACGGGGAACACTGAAGCTTTCTTT
.,TRBJ1-2,.,TRBV6-5,CARRDDACYGYTF,TGTGCCAGGAGGGACGACGCATGCTATGGCTACACCTTC
.,TRBJ2-2,.,TRBV10-1,CASSDPEPGELFF,TGCGCCAGCAGTGACCCGGAACCCGGGGAGCTGTTTTTT
.,TRBJ2-2,.,TRBV7-9,CASSRSAGELFF,TGTGCCAGCAGCCGGAGTGCGGGGGAGCTGTTTTTT
.,TRBJ2-4,.,TRBV30,CAIREAKNIQYF,TGTGCAATCCGGGAAGCCAAAAACATTCAGTACTTC
.,TRBJ2-3,.,TRBV6-5,CAGSLGDTQYF,TGTGCCGGCAGTCTTGGGGATACGCAGTATTTT
.,TRBJ2-1,.,TRBV7-9,CASSLVPGLTYNEQFF,TGTGCCAGCAGCTTAGTTCCGGGGCTAACCTACAATGAGCAGTTCTTC
TRBD2,TRBJ2-7,.,TRBV18,CASSPDTRGTLEQYF,TGTGCCAGCTCACCAGATACGCGGGGGACCTTGGAGCAGTACTTC
.,TRBJ1-1,.,TRBV11-3,CASSAGLGNTEAFF,TGTGCCAGCAGCGCGGGCCTTGGGAACACTGAAGCTTTCTTT
.,TRBJ1-2,.,TRBV10-3,CAISEIGNGYTF,TGTGCCATCAGTGAGATTGGGAATGGCTACACCTTC
.,TRBJ1-3,.,TRBV2,CASSETDSRGNTIYF,TGTGCCAGCAGTGAGACGGACAGTCGTGGAAACACCATATATTTT
TRBD1,TRBJ2-3,.,TRBV9,CASQGDITDTQYF,TGTGCCAGCCAGGGGGATATCACAGATACGCAGTATTTT
TRBD2,TRBJ2-7,.,TRBV7-2,CASRHGVAGLYEQYF,TGTGCCAGCAGGCACGGGGTAGCGGGGTTGTACGAGCAGTACTTC
TRBD2,TRBJ2-7,.,TRBV4-3,CASSQGRGRAYEQYF,TGCGCCAGCAGCCAAGGGCGCGGGAGGGCGTATGAGCAGTACTTC
.,TRBJ1-1,.,TRBV19,CASSIKGERNTEAFF,TGTGCCAGTAGTATCAAGGGGGAGCGGAACACTGAAGCTTTCTTT
.,TRBJ2-1,.,TRBV29-1,CSGRVGHNEQFF,TGCAGCGGCCGGGTCGGGCACAATGAGCAGTTCTTC
.,TRBJ2-3,.,TRBV4-1,CASSLGSLKNF,TGCGCCAGCAGCCTGGGGTCTTTAAAGAATTTT
TRBD1,TRBJ1-5,.,TRBV5-5,CASKAGQGGQPQHF,TGTGCCAGCAAGGCGGGACAGGGGGGTCAGCCCCAGCATTTT
TRBD2,TRBJ2-3,.,TRBV7-2,CASGRLAGGLTDTQYF,TGTGCCAGCGGAAGACTAGCGGGTGGTCTCACAGATACGCAGTATTTT
TRBD1,TRBJ2-6,.,TRBV7-8,CASSLPGQGASGANVLTF,TGTGCCAGCAGCCTACCGGGACAGGGCGCCTCTGGGGCCAACGTCCTGACTTTC
.,TRBJ1-1,.,TRBV5-5,CASSLSGFVGTEAFF,TGTGCCAGCAGCTTGTCGGGGTTTGTTGGCACTGAAGCTTTCTTT